This T cell receptor beta chain derives from a study of T-cell reconstitution after alpha-beta-depleted transplantation in children. Findings and caveats of the study: TCRbeta diversity was high at day 60 in some patients (a result of surviving recipient T cells and thymic progenitors). Expanded graft clones numbering several hundred reportedly gave rise to alpha-beta T cells about two months after transplant. Newly produced T cells mostly provided counts and TCRbeta diversity after one year, as hyperexpanded clones declined.

Concerning this clonotype itself: Its antigen remains unknown.

The ends were cut back, 4 bases at V and 6 bases at J, with 14 bases in the middle. The CDR3 is 14 amino acids. Germline loops: CDR1 SGDLS, CDR2 YYNGEE. A TCRbeta library incorporating unique molecular identifiers was prepared. Each CDR3 protein gets one entry after TCRdb re-called the PCR reads with MiXCR. Among about a million distinct CDR3 sequences listed, roughly 29% were seen once. J is TRBJ2-1 and V is TRBV9; possibly TRBD1 or TRBD2 for D (5 bases each). Sequencing was performed on PBMCs, mostly from graft donor cells, taken 360 days after TCRalphabeta/CD19-depleted stem cell transplant. This receptor was taken from a boy younger than two who had a stem cell transplant for SCID, so the T cells may come from the graft donor. In nucleotides, the CDR3 is TGTGCCAGCAGCTCGGGGCTAGTGGCCAATGAGCAGTTCTTC. Its translation is CASSSGLVANEQFF.